The entry below gives a single TCR beta chain sequence along with its context. Antigen unknown. This sample is part of a study of blood T cells in healthy people across ages. Combining a sample-barcoded 5' primer with a J-beta primer mix, a second PCR ran for roughly 6 to 11 cycles. TCRdb used MiXCR to reprocess the 5' RACE reads, holding one entry per CDR3 protein. The profile shows about 1.5 million distinct CDR3 sequences, roughly 40% of them singletons. Findings and caveats of the study: Naive and antigen-experienced cells were not separated, limiting conclusive comparison.

The origin of this receptor is a woman younger than 35 in good health. The source material was blood.

The CDR3 DNA is TGTGCCAACAGGAATGAGGACAGCTCAAACATTCAGTACTTC. Its translation is CANRNEDSSNIQYF. The chain couples TRBV2 to TRBJ2-5; TRBD1 is a possible D gene (6 bases). The end of the DNA is better explained by TRBJ2-4, so the J call may be wrong. Germline loops: CDR1 SNHLY, CDR2 FYNNEI. The length of the CDR3 is 14 residues.